Shown below are 17 T cell receptor beta chains from a single sample sequenced in a study of breast tumors, draining lymph nodes, adjacent tissues. In TCRdb, the multiplex PCR reads were re-called with MiXCR into one record per CDR3 protein. This table has 200,000 to 250,000 distinct CDR3 sequences, about 32% appearing once. Breast cancer patients provided tissue from their axillary draining lymph nodes. Sample: axillary lymph node tissue. These receptors were collected from a female donor with breast cancer. Some clones in this sample may be carry-over from other donors' samples.

The chain joins TRBV5-1 to TRBJ1-1; D is unresolved. The V gene's germline CDR1 is SGHRS and CDR2 YFSETQ. This CDR3 spans 13 amino acids. Trimming shortened V by 3 bases and J by 0 bases, and 6 bases separated the two germline ends. The CDR3 region has the DNA TGCGCCAGCAGCTCCTACATGAACACTGAAGCTTTCTTT. Translation gives CASSSYMNTEAFF. Combining the CDR3 with reference TRBV5-1 and TRBJ1-1 gives the whole variable domain KAGVTQTPRYLIKTRGQQVTLSCSPISGHRSVSWYQQTPGQGLQFLFEYFSETQRNKGNFPGRFSGRQFSNSRSEMNVSTLELGDSALYLCASSSYMNTEAFFGQGTRLTVV.

This clonotype was seen ten or more times. The chain joins TRBV12-3 or TRBV12-4 to TRBJ1-5; the D is unclear. The CDR3 totals 15 residues. V lost 3 bases to trimming and J lost 9 bases, with 18 bases between them. The CDR3 nucleotides are TGTGCCAGCAGTTTCGCGCTGTCTGGACGATCGCCCCAGCATTTT. Translated: CASSFALSGRSPQHF.

This clonotype was found many times. This sequence joins TRBV20-1 and TRBJ1-5, with D uncertain. The germline V gene encodes CDR1 DFQATT and CDR2 SNEGSKA (reference sequence). V was pared by 6 bases and J by 0 bases, with 24 bases between. The CDR3 has 18 amino acids. CDR3: CSASSPGFTHISNQPQHF. For the CDR3, the DNA is TGCAGTGCCTCTTCTCCGGGATTCACTCATATTAGCAATCAGCCCCAGCATTTT.

This clonotype was counted ten times or more. This sequence joins TRBV5-1 and TRBJ1-4; D possibly corresponds to TRBD1 (6 bases). Germline CDR1 and CDR2: SGHRS and YFSETQ. This CDR3 is 14 amino acids long. Trimming pared 2 bases from V and 8 bases from J, leaving 13 bases between. The CDR3 nucleotides are TGCGCCAGCAGCTTCGGGGGCCTGGAGGAAAAACTGTTTTTT. Amino acid sequence: CASSFGGLEEKLFF.

The CDR3 coding sequence is TGTGCCAGCCTACCCCTCCACTTT. Its translation: CASLPLHF. The J gene is TRBJ1-6, the V gene TRBV2; D is ambiguous. Between the trimmed V and J ends, which lost 8 bases and 12 bases, there was a span of 2 bases. The CDR3 runs 8 residues. Germline lookup yields CDR1 SNHLY and CDR2 FYNNEI.

There are many counts of this clonotype. The rearrangement links TRBV12-5 to TRBJ2-5; no clear D gene. Germline CDR1 reads LGHNT; CDR2 reads FRNRAP. The CDR3 is 13 amino acids. V shed 1 base and J shed 4 bases, with 7 bases lying between them. This CDR3 reads CASGLAPAETQYF. CDR3 bases: TGTGCTAGTGGTTTGGCCCCAGCAGAGACCCAGTACTTC. The full variable domain, its missing parts supplied by reference TRBV12-5 and TRBJ2-5, is DARVTQTPRHKVTEMGQEVTMRCQPILGHNTVFWYRQTMMQGLELLAYFRNRAPLDDSGMPKDRFSAEMPDATLATLKIQPSEPRDSAVYFCASGLAPAETQYFGPGTRLLVL.

The chain is built from TRBV18 and TRBJ2-3; TRBD2 matches at 13 bases. V dropped 3 bases and J dropped 1; count of bases not matched to a gene: 7. CDR3 length equals 18 residues. Germline CDR1 and CDR2: KGHSH and LQKENI. The CDR3 sequence: CASSPGTSGTPRTDTQYF. Here the CDR3 DNA reads TGTGCCAGCTCACCGGGGACTAGCGGGACCCCTCGCACAGATACGCAGTATTTT.

The genes are TRBV3-1 and TRBJ1-1; D might be TRBD1 (5 bases). This CDR3 is 11 amino acids long. Germline V gene sequence: CDR1 LGHDT, CDR2 YNNKEL (reference sequence). The germline V and J ends were trimmed by 3 bases and 6 bases, with 5 bases remaining between them. The CDR3, as DNA: TGTGCCAGCAGCCAGGGGGCTGAAGCTTTCTTT. Protein product: CASSQGAEAFF.

The rearrangement links TRBV20-1 to TRBJ2-2; 14 bases fit TRBD2. The trim removed 1 base at V and 5 bases at J, leaving 0 bases unmatched. This CDR3 has 15 residues. Germline assignment: CDR1 DFQATT and CDR2 SNEGSKA (reference sequence). The CDR3 DNA is TGCAGTGCTAGAGGGACTAGCGGGAGGACCGGGGAGCTGTTTTTT. Its translation is CSARGTSGRTGELFF.

V gene TRBV20-1 combines with J gene TRBJ2-1; tentative D call: TRBD1 (9 bases). The V gene's germline CDR1 is DFQATT and CDR2 SNEGSKA (reference sequence). The CDR3 is 15 amino acids. V was clipped by 8 bases and J by 4 bases, with 21 bases between them. The CDR3 nucleotides read TGCAGTCCGGGGGGGGGGGACAGGGAATACAATGAGCAGTTCTTC. It encodes CSPGGGDREYNEQFF.

This clonotype was counted many times. This chain connects TRBV28 to TRBJ1-5, with D possibly matching TRBD1 (5 bases). Trimming removed 4 bases at V and 0 bases at J, with 22 bases between. Germline CDR1 reads MDHEN; CDR2 reads SYDVKM. The CDR3 is 19 amino acids. CDR3 in amino acids: CASSSPTAKSTYSNQPQHF. The CDR3 DNA sequence: TGTGCCAGCAGTTCCCCGACAGCCAAATCTACCTATAGCAATCAGCCCCAGCATTTT.

This clonotype showed up many times. The chain couples TRBV5-1 to TRBJ2-7; 8 bases are a match to TRBD2. The V segment lost 3 bases and the J segment 7 bases; nucleotides outside the gene matches: 9. Germline lookup yields CDR1 SGHRS and CDR2 YFSETQ. The CDR3 contains 14 residues. CDR3 sequence (DNA): TGCGCCAGCAGCTCCGGGGGGGGGCCGCGAGAGCAGTACTTC. As protein: CASSSGGGPREQYF.

This clonotype was observed many times. This CDR3 is CSGVRGSTDTQYF. Here the CDR3 DNA reads TGCAGTGGAGTCAGGGGTAGCACAGATACGCAGTATTTT. This sequence joins TRBV20-1 and TRBJ2-3; tentatively, D is TRBD1 (6 bases). CDR3 length equals 13 residues. Trimming shortened V by 7 bases and J by 0 bases, and 11 bases separated the two germline ends. Germline CDR1 DFQATT, CDR2 SNEGSKA (reference sequence).

This clonotype was recorded only once. The gene calls are TRBV20-1 and TRBJ1-2; TRBD1 matches 10 bases. This CDR3 has 14 residues. Per the germline V gene, CDR1 is DFQATT and CDR2 is SNEGSKA (reference sequence). Trimming removed 5 bases from V and 4 bases from J; junction bases left unmatched: 7. CDR3 residues: CSAPTTGGAYGYTF. For the CDR3, the DNA is TGCAGTGCTCCTACGACAGGGGGCGCCTATGGCTACACCTTC.

This clonotype occurred many times. The chain employs TRBV29-1 and TRBJ2-7; tentatively, D is TRBD2 (6 bases). CDR3 length: 13 residues. V was pared by 5 bases and J by 1 base, with 12 bases between. CDR1 is SQVTM, CDR2 ANQGSEA, per germline. As DNA, the CDR3 is TGCAGCGTTCGTAGCGGACCATCCTACGAGCAGTACTTC. This translates into CSVRSGPSYEQYF.

This clonotype was observed at least ten times. The gene calls are TRBV19 and TRBJ2-5; TRBD1 aligns across 9 bases. Per the germline V gene, CDR1 is LNHDA and CDR2 is SQIVND (reference sequence). The CDR3 length is 15 residues. V gave up 7 bases and J gave up 4 bases; unmatched junction bases: 10. CDR3 loop: CASTHGQGLGETQYF. Written as DNA, the CDR3 is TGTGCCAGTACTCATGGACAGGGGTTAGGAGAGACCCAGTACTTC.

This clonotype appeared a few times. The CDR3 is CASSQPGQNIQYF. The DNA for the CDR3 is TGTGCCAGCAGCCAGCCGGGACAGAACATTCAGTACTTC. The chain couples TRBV3-1 to TRBJ2-4; 7 bases are shared with TRBD1. With 3 bases clipped from V and 7 bases from J, the junction kept 3 bases outside the gene matches. The germline gives CDR1 LGHDT, CDR2 YNNKEL (reference sequence). The CDR3 length is 13 residues.